One TCR beta chain is described in this entry. The junction shows a germline mismatch at one end, possibly a read error. The method was immunoSEQ multiplex PCR; TCRdb's version includes in-frame clones alone and lacks a portion of them. This table has hundreds of thousands of clones, roughly 82% appearing once. This sample was included in a study of blood T cell repertoires in COVID-19. Study summary: COVID-19 samples from acute and convalescent phases originated in the United States, Italy and Spain.

Donors in Cohort 3 who had recovered were those with two negative PCRs, healthcare professional clearance, or resolution of their symptoms. The germline gives CDR1 MNHNY, CDR2 SVGAGI (reference sequence). This CDR3 is 14 amino acids long. The source is a woman in her fifties or sixties who had recovered from COVID-19. V is TRBV6-6 and J is TRBJ1-1, with 9 bases matching TRBD1. Input material: PBMCs or T cells enriched from blood (not recorded which). CDR3 in amino acids: CASSYSRDRGSSVF. Written as DNA, the CDR3 is TGTGCCAGCAGTTACTCGCGAGACAGGGGGTCTTCGGTCTTT.